This entry features one T cell receptor beta chain sequence. J lost 6 bases, V lost 2 bases, and 7 bases had no gene match. The CDR3 spans 15 residues. Germline V lookup: CDR1 MNHEY, CDR2 SVGAGI. The sample belongs to a study of blood T cell repertoires in COVID-19. On the study more broadly: Nucleic acid was either cDNA or gDNA, and it came from T cells, B-cell-depleted T cells, or PBMCs.

Profiling relied on immunoSEQ multiplex PCR, and the TCRdb table lists in-frame clones only, not all of them. The repertoire includes under 150,000 clones, 65% to 85% of them detected once, and approximately 12% sits in the top ten. The sample was peripheral blood. The source is a man in his sixties with active or convalescent COVID-19. The rearrangement uses TRBV6-5 and TRBJ2-4, with 7 bases matching TRBD2. The CDR3 sequence is CASSYSGDRGNIQYF. CDR3 DNA sequence: TGTGCCAGCAGTTACAGCGGGGATCGGGGAAACATTCAGTACTTC.